Sequencing of this T cell receptor (beta chain) was carried out in a study of CXCR3-negative and CXCR3-positive naive CD8 T cells. A note on this clonotype: The antigen remains unidentified.

The study made its TRB cDNA libraries by 5' RACE, adding UMI labels. Each CDR3 protein gets one entry in TCRdb, which reprocessed the 5' RACE reads and gives no DNA. This repertoire includes over 150,000 distinct CDR3 sequences. Findings and limits, study-wide: Cryopreserved cells partially lost CXCR3 expression, and fresh PBMCs were used in most assays. In CXCR3-positive naive cells, the TRB CDR3s were more hydrophobic than in CXCR3-negative naive cells. The TRBV-TRBJ usage of naive CXCR3-negative and CXCR3-positive cells was similar, but that of memory cells differed.

Per germline, CDR1 SEHNR and CDR2 FQNEAQ (reference sequence). The CDR3 spans 17 residues. Sequenced: naive CXCR3+ CD8+ T cells from blood. Sample subset: CD45RO-CCR7+CD27+CD95- naive CD8+ T cells expressing CXCR3 (TNR3+). V usage is TRBV7-9 and J usage is TRBJ1-1; the D call of TRBD1 rests on TCRdb alone, since no DNA is present to check it. The sequence was collected from a human donor in good health. Some clones in this sample may be carry-over from other donors' samples. The CDR3 region is CASSTPGHRGANTEAFF.